The 11 T cell receptor beta chains in this list originate from one sample, sequenced in a study of regulatory T cells in long-lasting Graves disease. The time point is: persistent/refractory GD, antithyroid drugs over 5 years with positive TRAb. RNA from PBMCs was the source of the TCR library. Building the TCR beta libraries relied on iRepertoire HTBI primers, and CDR3 regions underwent Arm-PCR. TCRdb reprocessed the multiplex PCR reads with MiXCR, giving one entry per CDR3 protein. Among about 470,000 distinct CDR3 sequences listed, 20% to 25% were seen once. Sequenced here: peripheral blood mononuclear cells (PBMCs), sampled when the disease was refractory, from a patient treated with antithyroid drugs. The receptors originated from a female donor with Graves disease.

This clonotype was detected ten times or more. The chain links TRBV20-1 to TRBJ1-2; 9 nucleotides match TRBD1. The CDR3 sequence is 11 residues long. Germline loops: CDR1 DFQATT, CDR2 SNEGSKA (reference sequence). With 5 bases clipped from V and 6 bases from J, the junction kept 1 base outside the gene matches. CDR3 sequence: CSARTGDGYTF. CDR3 in DNA: TGCAGTGCTCGGACAGGGGATGGCTACACCTTC.

A few counts support this clonotype. This chain connects TRBV3-1 to TRBJ2-7; D remains ambiguous. CDR3 size: 13 residues. Germline V gene lookup returns CDR1 LGHDT and CDR2 YNNKEL (reference sequence). The V end was cut by 4 bases, the J end by 9 bases, with 16 bases between. CDR3 DNA: TGTGCCAGCAGCCCCGCCAACCCCTTGATGCAGTACTTC. It specifies CASSPANPLMQYF.

This clonotype was observed at least ten times. The chain has TRBV28 and TRBJ2-7, with 10 bases identical to TRBD2. Looked up from germline, CDR1 is MDHEN and CDR2 is SYDVKM. The CDR3 length is 16 residues. V gave up 4 bases and J gave up 2 bases; unmatched junction bases: 8. In nucleotides, the CDR3 is TGTGCCAGCAGTTACGCTAGCGGGAGTTCCACCTACGAGCAGTACTTC. Translating it yields CASSYASGSSTYEQYF.

The chain uses TRBV19 and TRBJ2-5; perhaps TRBD2 as D (6 bases). The length of the CDR3 is 15 residues. V lost 5 bases and J lost 4, with 17 bases in between. Per the germline V gene, CDR1 is LNHDA and CDR2 is SQIVND (reference sequence). The CDR3 region is CASSFRGDLGETQYF. The CDR3 DNA reads as TGTGCCAGTAGTTTCCGCGGGGACCTGGGAGAGACCCAGTACTTC.

This clonotype was detected only a few times. V gene TRBV28 combines with J gene TRBJ2-2; 15 bases are a match to TRBD2. This CDR3 is 19 amino acids long. V was pared by 1 base and J by 4 bases, with 7 bases of the junction left unmatched. Germline lookup yields CDR1 MDHEN and CDR2 SYDVKM. CDR3: CASSLSWGLAGGITGELFF. In DNA form, the CDR3 reads TGTGCCAGCAGTTTATCTTGGGGACTAGCGGGGGGCATCACCGGGGAGCTGTTTTTT.

This clonotype was observed a few times. The J gene is TRBJ1-1, the V gene TRBV2; no definite D call. Germline CDR1 SNHLY, CDR2 FYNNEI. CDR3 length: 13 residues. The V gene lost 7 bases and the J gene lost 5 bases, with 14 bases spanning the gap. The CDR3 DNA reads TGTGCCAGCATTCGCCGGGCCGGGACTGAAGCTTTCTTT. Translation: CASIRRAGTEAFF.

The chain uses TRBV7-9 and TRBJ1-2; 7 nucleotides line up with TRBD1. Germline V gene sequence: CDR1 SEHNR, CDR2 FQNEAQ (reference sequence). The trim removed 0 bases at V and 4 bases at J, leaving 8 bases unmatched. The CDR3 loop spans 16 amino acids. Written as DNA, the CDR3 is TGTGCCAGCAGCTTAGCGGGGGCAGGGGGATTCTATGGCTACACCTTC. Translation gives CASSLAGAGGFYGYTF.

The chain employs TRBV20-1 and TRBJ2-5, with 8 positions matching TRBD2. CDR1 is DFQATT, CDR2 SNEGSKA, per germline (reference sequence). This CDR3 comprises 15 residues. V lost 5 bases to trimming and J lost 5 bases; unmatched junction nucleotides: 13. The CDR3 DNA is TGCAGTGCTCGGGGGGGGGATGCGAGTGGGGAGACCCAGTACTTC. Residues: CSARGGDASGETQYF.

This clonotype was counted only a few times. This rearrangement joins TRBV6-1 to TRBJ1-5; 8 nucleotides match TRBD1. Germline V lookup: CDR1 MNHNS, CDR2 SASEGT. The ends lost 6 bases at V and 7 bases at J; junction bases unmatched: 5. The CDR3 spans 13 residues. The CDR3 nucleotides are TGTGCCAGCAGGGGGGACAGGCGCCAGCCCCAGCATTTT. Residues: CASRGDRRQPQHF.

The rearrangement links TRBV7-8 to TRBJ1-1; D ambiguous. The ends were cut back, 5 bases at V and 3 bases at J, with 13 bases in the middle. CDR3 size: 14 residues. Germline CDR1 reads SGHVS; CDR2 reads FQNEAQ. CDR3 bases: TGTGCCAGCAGCGTACGTATGGGTGACACTGAAGCTTTCTTT. Translated, it gives CASSVRMGDTEAFF.

This clonotype is a singleton in its sample. A much larger clone sits a single nucleotide away, making a read error possible. V and J are TRBV6-2 or TRBV6-3 and TRBJ1-2, with 9 positions matching TRBD1. The CDR3 has 15 amino acids. Germline V lookup: CDR1 MNHEY, CDR2 SVGEGT. CDR3 sequence reads: CASSEGTGTNYVYTF. The DNA of the CDR3 is TGTGCCAGCAGTGAGGGGACAGGGACCAACTATGTCTACACCTTC.